This T cell receptor beta chain was sequenced during a study of cytomegalovirus exposure and HLA in healthy donors. General study points: TCR clusters originating in the first cohort tended to co-occur in the roughly 110 validation repertoires, according to a later analysis. Whilst most TCR sequences proved rare, a subset of public TCRs occurred across many donors. Confirmation in vitro established that a few CMV-associated chains were specific for CMV antigens.

Germline-derived CDR1 and CDR2 are LGHNA and YNFKEQ. Trimming removed 0 bases from V and 5 bases from J; junction bases left unmatched: 14. The CDR3 is 19 amino acids. On this clone itself: Its specificity is unknown.

Measured with immunoSEQ multiplex PCR; TCRdb has only the in-frame clones, and not every one. The sample has around 150,000 clones; roughly 89% are singletons. The TCR originated in a woman younger than 35 in good health and CMV-seropositive. Sequenced: PBMCs. The chain joins TRBV4-2 to TRBJ2-3, with 10 bases aligning to TRBD2. As DNA, the CDR3 is TGTGCCAGCAGCCAAGACAATGTGTTAGCGGGAGGACCGGAAGATACGCAGTATTTT. The encoded protein is CASSQDNVLAGGPEDTQYF.